The TCR beta chain described here comes from a study of T cells after yellow fever vaccination. Study observations and caveats: A secondary response was less intense yet reached its peak sooner, at day 5 versus 15. Subsequent to the booster, the majority of primary-vaccination clones reappeared (96% CD4, about 90% CD8).

This CDR3 contains 15 residues. Germline V gives CDR1 SEHNR, CDR2 FQNEAQ (reference sequence). J was trimmed by 7 bases and V by 1 base; bases with no gene match: 9. Concerning this clonotype itself: Antigen: not known.

One entry per CDR3 protein results from TCRdb running MiXCR on the 5' RACE reads. The sample lists 610,000 or so distinct CDR3 sequences, 9% to 15% occurring once. The clonotype originates from a man in his thirties or forties who received the YFV17D yellow fever vaccine. The chain joins TRBV7-9 to TRBJ2-7; the match to TRBD2 covers 8 bases. The sequencing here drew on PBMCs, taken on the day of the yellow fever booster vaccination. Here the CDR3 reads CASSLVQSAGGEQYF. DNA for the CDR3: TGTGCCAGCAGCTTAGTTCAGTCCGCGGGGGGTGAGCAGTACTTC.